The subject of this entry is one TCR beta chain. Authors' processing steps: Cell counts per sample came from amplifying reference gene primers. The method was immunoSEQ multiplex PCR; TCRdb's version includes in-frame clones alone and lacks a portion of them. V and J calls and clone size are given by that table; D and trimming were obtained from the DNA. Among tens of thousands of clones listed, about 90% were seen once. The data were taken from a study of blood T cell repertoires in COVID-19. Whole-study context: Acute and convalescent COVID-19 specimens originated in the United States, Italy and Spain. T cells, B-cell-depleted T cells, or PBMCs supplied cDNA or gDNA.

Germline loops: CDR1 SGHRS, CDR2 YFSETQ. This CDR3 comprises 17 residues. V was clipped by 0 bases and J by 6 bases, with 21 bases between them. The chain is built from TRBV5-1 and TRBJ1-1; D uncertain. Sequencing was carried out using peripheral blood. The TCR comes from a human donor with active COVID-19. The donor label of this sample is uncertain. Here the CDR3 reads CASSLGEGGLPRAEAFF. Here the CDR3 DNA reads TGCGCCAGCAGCTTGGGCGAAGGAGGTCTACCTCGGGCTGAAGCTTTCTTT.